Shown below are 5 T cell receptor beta chains from a single sample sequenced in a study of naive and memory T cell subsets. Four PCR rounds used nested alpha and beta constant region primers plus the SP2 primer. A single record per CDR3 protein comes from TCRdb applying MiXCR to the UMI-ligation and nested PCR reads. The sample lists approximately 22,000 distinct CDR3 sequences, around 6% occurring once. Sample treatment: skin biopsy from PPD injection site in Mantoux-positive individual. A UMI-containing oligonucleotide was joined by 3' ligation to the TCR cDNA template. The material was skin, obtained from a tuberculin skin test site. Receptors were obtained from an adult in good health.

This clonotype has more than one count but fewer than ten. An end of the junction differs from the germline gene, which may be a read error. The chain has TRBV7-2 and TRBJ1-3; D ambiguous. The CDR3 extends over 14 amino acids. The germline CDR1 and CDR2 sequences are SGHTA and FQGNSA. The CDR3: CASSLDSSRNTIYF. CDR3 nucleotide sequence: TGTGCCAGCAGCTTAGACAGCTCTAGAAACACCATATATTTT.

This clonotype has more than one count but fewer than ten. The chain joins TRBV13 to TRBJ2-3, with D perhaps TRBD2 (5 bases). V was cut by 5 bases and J by 4 bases, with 22 bases left in between. The CDR3 is 17 amino acids. Germline-derived CDR1 and CDR2 are PRHDT and FYEKMQ (reference sequence). This chain's CDR3 is CASSPPRGASRADTQYF. CDR3 sequence (DNA): TGTGCCAGCAGCCCCCCCCGGGGAGCGTCTAGGGCAGATACGCAGTATTTT.

This clonotype has at least ten counts. The chain carries TRBV6-2 or TRBV6-3 and TRBJ2-3; no firm D call. This CDR3 has 15 amino acids. CDR1 and CDR2 (germline): MNHEY, SVGEGT. The V end lost 2 bases, the J end lost 1 base, and 10 bases lay between the germline ends. Here the CDR3 reads CASSYKGTRTDTQYF. In nucleotides, the CDR3 is TGTGCCAGCAGTTACAAAGGCACCCGCACAGATACGCAGTATTTT.

This clonotype was seen at least ten times. This chain connects TRBV20-1 to TRBJ2-7, with 8 bases identical to TRBD2. CDR1 is DFQATT, CDR2 SNEGSKA, per germline (reference sequence). The J segment lost 3 bases and the V segment lost 0 bases, leaving 7 bases of the junction unmatched. The CDR3 covers 15 residues. The CDR3 loop is CSARDLTGGDYEQYF. Written as DNA, the CDR3 is TGCAGTGCTAGAGATCTTACGGGAGGGGACTACGAGCAGTACTTC.

This clonotype showed up just a few times. The chain couples TRBV4-3 to TRBJ1-2, with D possibly matching TRBD1 (5 bases). V was cut by 2 bases and J by 6 bases, with 16 bases left in between. Looked up from germline, CDR1 is LGHNA and CDR2 is YSLEER. The CDR3 has 15 amino acids. CDR3 residues: CASSQNPGLLDGYTF. The CDR3 nucleotides read TGCGCCAGCAGCCAAAACCCGGGACTACTGGATGGCTACACCTTC.